This T cell receptor (beta chain) was recorded in a study of T cells in Graves' hyperthyroidism and ophthalmopathy. Whole-study findings and limits: The model made its ophthalmopathy prediction, and onset followed a median approximately 6 months later. Within blood appeared most thyroid clonotypes that had expanded above 0.001.

In regard to this clonotype: Its antigen is not known. Given a much more abundant clone one base away, this may be a read error.

V was pared by 4 bases and J by 2 bases, with 16 bases between. CDR3 size: 16 residues. Germline-derived CDR1 and CDR2 are SGHDT and YYEEEE. From RNA transcripts, TCR beta CDR3 regions were amplified. The HTBI primer set drove a first-round RT-PCR of the TCR CDR3. TCRdb called the multiplex PCR reads again in MiXCR, with one record for every CDR3 protein. Of some 350,000 distinct CDR3 sequences listed, roughly 15% are singletons. In the ophthalmopathy cohort, Clinical Activity Score was at least 3, NOSPECS grade at least 4, and duration under 3 months. Diagnoses used clinical symptoms, serum thyroxine and TRAb, thyroid ultrasound and orbital computed tomography.

The receptor's source is a middle-aged woman with Graves' ophthalmopathy. Material for sequencing was blood. This chain links TRBV5-6 with TRBJ2-1; D is tentatively TRBD1 or TRBD2 (5 bases each). DNA for the CDR3: TGTGCCAGCAGCGTTAATACCGGGGACCCCTACAATGAGCAGTTCTTC. Amino acids: CASSVNTGDPYNEQFF.